This paragraph covers one T cell receptor beta chain sequence. No antigen is known for it. This entry is derived from a study of T cells in Graves' hyperthyroidism and ophthalmopathy. Background on the study: Peripheral blood was collected at initial diagnosis, before any treatment.

This CDR3 is 14 amino acids long. Germline CDR1 reads SGHTA; CDR2 reads FQGNSA. Trimming removed 5 bases at V and 8 bases at J, with 16 bases between. There were TCR beta CDR3 regions amplified from RNA transcripts. A set of HTBI primers served as the primers for a first-round RT-PCR of the TCR CDR3. TCRdb redid the calling of the multiplex PCR reads with MiXCR, one entry per CDR3 protein. The sample lists 200,000 to 250,000 distinct CDR3 sequences, over 15% occurring once. Whole-study results and caveats: Separation of ophthalmopathy from stable hyperthyroidism was achieved by a 13 V-J model. Among thyroid clonotypes expanded above 0.001, most also appeared in blood.

Those with hyperthyroidism were 18 to 65 years old, newly diagnosed, and ill for under 2 months. The clonotype originates from a man aged 50-59 years with Graves' hyperthyroidism. Sequenced input: blood. The chain carries TRBV7-2 and TRBJ2-1, with D possibly matching TRBD2 (5 bases). In DNA form, the CDR3 reads TGTGCCAGCAGCCCCCCCGGGGTTCAGTATGAGCAGTTCTTC. This gives the protein CASSPPGVQYEQFF.